The following is a TCR beta chain sequence with its context. The antigen is not known. The data were obtained in a study of T-cell reconstitution after alpha-beta-depleted transplantation in children. For TCRbeta, the library was prepared with unique molecular identifiers. TCRdb itself ran the PCR reads through MiXCR, one entry per CDR3 protein. The table has about 510,000 distinct CDR3 sequences, around 10% seen once. V lost 1 base to trimming and J lost 3 bases, with 10 bases between them. This CDR3 is built from 14 residues. Germline CDR1 DFQATT, CDR2 SNEGSKA (reference sequence). The study, taken as a whole, reports: TCRbeta diversity was high at day 60 in some patients (a result of surviving recipient T cells and thymic progenitors). Diversity and T-cell counts at one year after transplant derived mostly from new T cells. Expanded graft clones numbering several hundred reportedly gave rise to alpha-beta T cells about two months after transplant.

The chain joins TRBV20-1 to TRBJ1-3; a weak D match, TRBD1 (6 bases). The sequence was obtained from a female patient aged 2-9 years who had a stem cell transplant for aplastic anemia, so the T cells may come from the graft donor. Sequenced here: PBMCs, mostly from graft donor cells, sampled 180 days after TCRalphabeta/CD19-depleted stem cell transplant. The CDR3 nucleotides are TGCAGTGCTAGAGCGGGACATGGTGGAAACACCATATATTTT. It encodes CSARAGHGGNTIYF.